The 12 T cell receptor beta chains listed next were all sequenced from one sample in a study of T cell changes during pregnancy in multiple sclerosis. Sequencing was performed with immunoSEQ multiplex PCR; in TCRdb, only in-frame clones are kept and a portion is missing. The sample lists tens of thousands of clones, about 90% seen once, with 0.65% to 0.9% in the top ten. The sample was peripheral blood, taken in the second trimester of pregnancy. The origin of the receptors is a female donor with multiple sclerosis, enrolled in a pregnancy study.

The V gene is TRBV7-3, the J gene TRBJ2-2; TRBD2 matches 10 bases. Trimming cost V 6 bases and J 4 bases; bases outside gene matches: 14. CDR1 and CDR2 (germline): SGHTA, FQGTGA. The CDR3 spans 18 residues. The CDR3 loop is CASRPIGASGGLTGELFF. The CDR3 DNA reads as TGTGCCAGCAGACCAATCGGGGCTAGCGGGGGCCTCACCGGGGAGCTGTTTTTT. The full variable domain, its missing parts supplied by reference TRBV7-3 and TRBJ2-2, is GAGVSQTPSNKVTEKGKYVELRCDPISGHTALYWYRQSLGQGPEFLIYFQGTGAADDSGLPNDRFFAVRPEGSVSTLKIQRTERGDSAVYLCASRPIGASGGLTGELFFGEGSRLTVL.

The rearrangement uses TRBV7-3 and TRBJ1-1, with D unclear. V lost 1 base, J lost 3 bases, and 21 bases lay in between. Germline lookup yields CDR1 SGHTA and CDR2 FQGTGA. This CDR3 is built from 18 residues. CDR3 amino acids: CASSLRGQTLLKDTEAFF. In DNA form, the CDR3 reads TGTGCCAGCAGCTTAAGAGGGCAGACCCTACTGAAGGACACTGAAGCTTTCTTT. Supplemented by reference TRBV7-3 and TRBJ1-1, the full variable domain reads GAGVSQTPSNKVTEKGKYVELRCDPISGHTALYWYRQSLGQGPEFLIYFQGTGAADDSGLPNDRFFAVRPEGSVSTLKIQRTERGDSAVYLCASSLRGQTLLKDTEAFFGQGTRLTVV.

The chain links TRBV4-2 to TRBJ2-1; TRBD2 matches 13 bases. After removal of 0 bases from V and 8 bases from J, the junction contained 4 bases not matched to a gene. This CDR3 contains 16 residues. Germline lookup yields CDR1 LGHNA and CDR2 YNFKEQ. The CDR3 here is CASSQDTSGGADEQFF. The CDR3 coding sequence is TGTGCCAGCAGCCAAGATACTAGCGGGGGGGCCGATGAGCAGTTCTTC.

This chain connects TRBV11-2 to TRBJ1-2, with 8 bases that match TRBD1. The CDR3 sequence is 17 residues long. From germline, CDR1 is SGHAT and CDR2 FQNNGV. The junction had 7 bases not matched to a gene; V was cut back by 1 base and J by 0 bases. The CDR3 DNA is TGTGCCAGCAGCTTAGGGCAGGGGGCCCCCTCTAACTATGGCTACACCTTC. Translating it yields CASSLGQGAPSNYGYTF.

Here the CDR3 reads CASKEGRHNEQFF. The CDR3 DNA reads as TGTGCCAGCAAGGAGGGTAGACACAATGAGCAGTTCTTC. The chain uses TRBV7-2 and TRBJ2-1, with a tentative D call TRBD2 (6 bases). The ends were cut back, 7 bases at V and 5 bases at J, with 12 bases in the middle. Germline CDR1 reads SGHTA; CDR2 reads FQGNSA. CDR3 size: 13 residues.

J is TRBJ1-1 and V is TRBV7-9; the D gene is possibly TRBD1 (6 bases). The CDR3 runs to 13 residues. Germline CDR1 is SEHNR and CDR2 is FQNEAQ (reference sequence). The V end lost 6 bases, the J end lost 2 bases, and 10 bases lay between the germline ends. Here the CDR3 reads CASRDSLNTEAFF. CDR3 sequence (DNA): TGTGCCAGCAGGGACAGTTTAAACACTGAAGCTTTCTTT.

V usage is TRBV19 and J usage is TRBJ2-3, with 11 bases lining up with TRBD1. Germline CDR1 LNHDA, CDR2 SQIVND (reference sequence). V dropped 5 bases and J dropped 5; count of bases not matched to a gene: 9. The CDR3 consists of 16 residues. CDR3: CASSARTGGYIDTQYF. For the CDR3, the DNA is TGTGCCAGTAGTGCCCGGACAGGGGGCTATATAGATACGCAGTATTTT.

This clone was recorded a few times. CDR3 protein: CASRIGGNSEKLFF. Here the CDR3 DNA reads TGTGCCAGTAGGATCGGGGGGAACAGTGAAAAACTGTTTTTT. The rearrangement links TRBV19 to TRBJ1-4, with D perhaps matching TRBD1 (5 bases). This CDR3 region has 14 residues. Trimming removed 6 bases from V and 7 bases from J, with 15 bases in between. Germline V CDR1 and CDR2: LNHDA, SQIVND (reference sequence). The complete variable domain, with remaining parts taken from reference TRBV19 and TRBJ1-4, reads DGGITQSPKYLFRKEGQNVTLSCEQNLNHDAMYWYRQDPGQGLRLIYYSQIVNDFQKGDIAEGYSVSREKKESFPLTVTSAQKNPTAFYLCASRIGGNSEKLFFGSGTQLSVL.

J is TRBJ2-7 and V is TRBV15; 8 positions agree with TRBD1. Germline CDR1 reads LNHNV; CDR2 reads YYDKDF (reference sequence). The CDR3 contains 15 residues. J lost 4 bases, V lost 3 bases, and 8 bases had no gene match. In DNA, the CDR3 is TGTGCCACCAGCAGCCAGGGGGCCCATGGATACGAGCAGTACTTC. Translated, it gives CATSSQGAHGYEQYF.

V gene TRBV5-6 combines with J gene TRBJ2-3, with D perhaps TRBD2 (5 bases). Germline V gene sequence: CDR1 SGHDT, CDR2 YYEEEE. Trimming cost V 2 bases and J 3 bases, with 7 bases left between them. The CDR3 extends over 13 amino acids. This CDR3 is CASSLLGTDTQYF. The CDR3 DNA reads TGTGCCAGCAGCTTACTAGGAACAGATACGCAGTATTTT.

CDR3 sequence: CASRPGQGISREQYF. The DNA for the CDR3 is TGTGCCAGCAGGCCGGGACAGGGGATTTCTCGGGAGCAGTACTTC. The rearrangement links TRBV6-5 to TRBJ2-7; 10 bases align to TRBD1. The CDR3 is 15 amino acids. Per the germline V gene, CDR1 is MNHEY and CDR2 is SVGAGI. The V segment lost 6 bases and the J segment 7 bases; nucleotides outside the gene matches: 12.

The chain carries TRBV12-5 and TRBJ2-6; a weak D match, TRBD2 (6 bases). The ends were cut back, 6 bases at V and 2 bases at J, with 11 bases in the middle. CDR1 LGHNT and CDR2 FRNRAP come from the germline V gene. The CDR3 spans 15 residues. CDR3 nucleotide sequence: TGTGCTAGTGGCCTAAGGAGGGCTGGGGCCAACGTCCTGACTTTC. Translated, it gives CASGLRRAGANVLTF.